Each of the 8 T cell receptor beta chains below was sequenced from the same sample in a study of T cell responses to AZD1222 COVID-19 vaccine. Here immunoSEQ multiplex PCR was the method, and the copy in TCRdb shows in-frame clones only, minus some. The table records roughly 120,000 clones, around 88% of them present only once. Sequencing used peripheral blood, obtained on day 0 of AZD1222 vaccination. These receptor sequences come from an adult in good health.

The gene calls are TRBV7-2 and TRBJ1-2; 8 bases match TRBD1. V shed 5 bases, J shed 4 bases, and the junction held 9 bases outside the gene matches. The CDR3 extends over 15 amino acids. The germline V gene has CDR1 SGHTA and CDR2 FQGNSA. CDR3 coding DNA: TGTGCCAGCAGCCCGAACCCCCAGGGGGCCTATGGCTACACCTTC. It is translated as CASSPNPQGAYGYTF.

The chain recombines TRBV5-1 with TRBJ1-1; D gene unclear. In germline, CDR1 is SGHRS, CDR2 YFSETQ. V lost 1 base to trimming and J lost 2 bases, with 6 bases between them. There are 13 residues in the CDR3. CDR3 sequence (DNA): TGCGCCAGCAGCTTGTTACAAAACACTGAAGCTTTCTTT. Amino acid sequence: CASSLLQNTEAFF.

The V and J genes are TRBV28 and TRBJ2-7; tentatively, D is TRBD1 (6 bases). Germline CDR1 MDHEN, CDR2 SYDVKM. Trimming left V 10 bases short and J 4 bases short, with 20 bases between. This CDR3 contains 14 residues. The CDR3 loop reads CATQDVRGRYEQYF. CDR3 nucleotide sequence: TGTGCCACCCAGGACGTCAGGGGCCGATACGAGCAGTACTTC.

V and J are TRBV4-1 and TRBJ1-4; D is ambiguous. Trimming shortened V by 4 bases and J by 4 bases, and 13 bases separated the two germline ends. The V gene's germline CDR1 is MGHRA and CDR2 YSYEKL. The CDR3 runs 15 residues. This CDR3 reads CASSPIKGSNEKLFF. CDR3 in DNA: TGCGCCAGCAGCCCCATAAAAGGGAGTAATGAAAAACTGTTTTTT.

The J gene is TRBJ1-5, the V gene TRBV24-1; D unclear. Germline lookup yields CDR1 KGHDR and CDR2 SFDVKD. The V gene lost 9 bases and the J gene lost 3 bases, with 11 bases spanning the gap. The CDR3 has 13 amino acids. In DNA form, the CDR3 reads TGTGCCACCCAACCGGCAGTCAATCAGCCCCAGCATTTT. Its protein product is CATQPAVNQPQHF.

The rearrangement joins TRBV4-3 to TRBJ1-2; 9 positions match TRBD1. The CDR3 loop spans 14 amino acids. The germline V gene encodes CDR1 LGHNA and CDR2 YSLEER. The V segment lost 0 bases and the J segment 8 bases; nucleotides outside the gene matches: 4. DNA for the CDR3: TGCGCCAGCAGCCAAGAAACAGGGGGCGCCGGCTACACCTTC. Amino acids: CASSQETGGAGYTF.

Only a few counts were recorded for this clone. The chain employs TRBV19 and TRBJ2-5; D possibly corresponds to TRBD1 (5 bases). Looked up from germline, CDR1 is LNHDA and CDR2 is SQIVND (reference sequence). V was pared by 4 bases and J by 3 bases, with 9 bases between. This CDR3 has 13 amino acids. The CDR3 sequence is CASSTAGKETQYF. The CDR3 bases are TGTGCCAGTAGTACGGCAGGGAAAGAGACCCAGTACTTC. The whole variable domain, remainder taken from reference TRBV19 and TRBJ2-5, is DGGITQSPKYLFRKEGQNVTLSCEQNLNHDAMYWYRQDPGQGLRLIYYSQIVNDFQKGDIAEGYSVSREKKESFPLTVTSAQKNPTAFYLCASSTAGKETQYFGPGTRLLVL.

The chain carries TRBV18 and TRBJ2-5; D might be TRBD1 (5 bases). The CDR3 is 15 residues long. CDR1 is KGHSH, CDR2 LQKENI, per germline. Trimming cost V 4 bases and J 4 bases, with 16 bases left between them. The CDR3 is CASSLSLGLGETQYF. Here the CDR3 DNA reads TGTGCCAGCTCACTCTCATTGGGGCTGGGAGAGACCCAGTACTTC.